The clone carrying this T cell receptor beta chain came up a few times. The antigen remains undetermined. The CDR3 is 13 amino acids. CDR1 is MNHEY, CDR2 SVGAGI, per germline. Trimming pared 1 base from V and 10 bases from J, leaving 8 bases between. This entry comes from a study of T cell repertoires in cytomegalovirus infection. Study summary: Indications of both CMV infection and matching HLA type were provided by public TCR beta signatures.

Study findings and constraints: The ex vivo response was dominated by HLA-C-restricted CMV-specific TCR beta clonotypes. Public TCR beta family frequency separated CMV-and-HLA carriers, including in an independent cohort.

TCRdb re-derived calls from the reads in MiXCR, one entry per CDR3 protein. The sample shows 680,000 or so distinct CDR3 sequences, approximately 34% of them seen only once. The chain recombines TRBV6-5 with TRBJ1-6; no clear D gene. Sequencing was performed on PBMCs. This TCR derives from a human donor in good health (CMV status not recorded). Some clones in this sample may be carry-over from other donors' samples. CDR3 DNA: TGTGCCAGCAGTTACTACGTCGGGTCACCCCTCCACTTT. As protein: CASSYYVGSPLHF.